The 29 T cell receptor beta chains below all came from one sample that was sequenced in a study of shared clonotypes between healthy human individuals. Naive CD8 cells comprised CD45RO-negative, CCR7-positively selected cells, excluding terminally differentiated effector memory CD45RA+ cells. This table comes from immunoSEQ multiplex PCR, and its TCRdb copy is limited to in-frame clones, with some not included. The sample lists about 1.9 million clones, 90% to 95% occurring once. The sample comprised naive CD8+ T cells from PBMCs. The receptors come from a young man in good health. Some clones in this sample may be carry-over from other donors' samples.

The rearrangement links TRBV5-6 to TRBJ2-1; 14 positions agree with TRBD2. Trimming at V came to 2 bases and at J to 0 bases, leaving 1 base not matched to a gene. CDR3 length equals 17 residues. CDR1 and CDR2 from the germline V gene are SGHDT and YYEEEE. The CDR3 sequence is CASSFGTSGSSYNEQFF. In DNA, the CDR3 is TGTGCCAGCAGCTTCGGGACTAGCGGGAGCTCCTACAATGAGCAGTTCTTC.

This chain uses TRBV27 with TRBJ2-1; D is possibly TRBD2 (6 bases). CDR3 length: 16 amino acids. The germline CDR1 and CDR2 sequences are MNHEY and SMNVEV (reference sequence). V was clipped by 5 bases and J by 7 bases, with 21 bases between them. The CDR3 coding sequence is TGTGCCAGCAGTCTATTAATCGGGAGCCTTGCAAATGAGCAGTTCTTC. Translated, it gives CASSLLIGSLANEQFF.

This chain joins TRBV14 and TRBJ2-7; D call uncertain. From germline, CDR1 is SGHDN and CDR2 FVKESK. There are 15 residues in the CDR3. V was pared by 1 base and J by 2 bases, with 12 bases between. The CDR3 DNA sequence: TGTGCCAGCAGCCAAGGAAGGAGAGGTGCCTACGAGCAGTACTTC. As protein: CASSQGRRGAYEQYF.

This clone has just one count. The chain has TRBV9 and TRBJ2-1; TRBD2 matches at 8 bases. The CDR3 consists of 17 residues. V was clipped by 4 bases and J by 2 bases; unmatched bases: 11. The germline V gene encodes CDR1 SGDLS and CDR2 YYNGEE. CDR3 bases: TGTGCCAGCAGCCGTACTGGAATAGCGGGGCCCTACAATGAGCAGTTCTTC. It encodes CASSRTGIAGPYNEQFF.

The chain joins TRBV27 to TRBJ2-7; TRBD2 matches at 10 bases. Germline V gene sequence: CDR1 MNHEY, CDR2 SMNVEV (reference sequence). The CDR3 has 14 amino acids. The V segment lost 5 bases and the J segment 4 bases; nucleotides outside the gene matches: 5. CDR3 DNA: TGTGCCAGCAGTCCATATAGCGGGAGGTACGAGCAGTACTTC. Its protein is CASSPYSGRYEQYF.

Comment on this clone: The identical CDR3 is also encoded by other nucleotide sequences in the sample. V is TRBV27 and J is TRBJ2-7; a possible D gene is TRBD1 (6 bases). Germline CDR1 reads MNHEY; CDR2 reads SMNVEV (reference sequence). Deletions cut 8 bases from V and 1 base from J, with 21 bases between. There are 16 residues in the CDR3. DNA for the CDR3: TGTGCCAGCTCACCGTCCACAGGGACCCGTTCCTACGAGCAGTACTTC. Translating gives CASSPSTGTRSYEQYF.

There are a few counts of this clone. This CDR3 is also generated by other DNA sequences in the sample. V is TRBV27 and J is TRBJ1-1; 8 bases are shared with TRBD1. Germline loops: CDR1 MNHEY, CDR2 SMNVEV (reference sequence). The V and J ends lost 5 bases and 2 bases, in that order; junction bases with no gene match: 4. This CDR3 is 14 amino acids long. As DNA, the CDR3 is TGTGCCAGCAGTCCCCAGGGGGCTAACACTGAAGCTTTCTTT. Translation: CASSPQGANTEAFF.

Only a few counts were recorded for this clone. The rearrangement links TRBV7-9 to TRBJ1-5, with 7 nucleotides matching TRBD1. This CDR3 has 17 amino acids. The V gene end was trimmed by 0 bases and the J gene end by 4 bases; junction bases not matched to a gene: 9. Germline lookup yields CDR1 SEHNR and CDR2 FQNEAQ (reference sequence). The CDR3 sequence: CASSLAFRGQQNQPQHF. As DNA, the CDR3 is TGTGCCAGCAGCTTAGCTTTCCGGGGACAGCAGAATCAGCCCCAGCATTTT.

The V call is TRBV28, the J call TRBJ2-5; the D call may be TRBD1 or TRBD2 (5 bases each). This CDR3 is built from 15 residues. CDR1 and CDR2 from the germline V gene are MDHEN and SYDVKM. V was pared by 6 bases and J by 2 bases, with 16 bases between. CDR3 DNA sequence: TGTGCCAGCAGCGGGGCATTAGGTGTGCAAGAGACCCAGTACTTC. This translates into CASSGALGVQETQYF.

This chain joins TRBV4-3 and TRBJ1-1, with a weak D call TRBD1 (5 bases). Deletions cut 0 bases from V and 0 bases from J, with 8 bases between. Germline V lookup: CDR1 LGHNA, CDR2 YSLEER. CDR3 length equals 15 residues. The CDR3 protein is CASSQDAGMNTEAFF. The CDR3 bases are TGCGCCAGCAGCCAAGATGCAGGGATGAACACTGAAGCTTTCTTT.

The rearrangement links TRBV19 to TRBJ2-1; tentative D call: TRBD1 (6 bases). This CDR3 is 16 amino acids long. V was clipped by 3 bases and J by 2 bases, with 14 bases between them. Germline V gives CDR1 LNHDA, CDR2 SQIVND (reference sequence). The DNA of the CDR3 is TGTGCCAGTAGTATCCCCCTGCCAGGGGCCTACAATGAGCAGTTCTTC. Translated: CASSIPLPGAYNEQFF.

The table lists this clone with a count of one. The V gene is TRBV27, the J gene TRBJ2-1, with 7 bases identical to TRBD2. The CDR3 length is 14 residues. Germline V gene lookup returns CDR1 MNHEY and CDR2 SMNVEV (reference sequence). V shed 6 bases and J 4 bases; nucleotides not matched to a gene: 6. CDR3 coding DNA: TGTGCCAGCAGCCCCTTTAGCGGGTACAATGAGCAGTTCTTC. Protein sequence: CASSPFSGYNEQFF.

The rearrangement joins TRBV27 to TRBJ2-2; D remains unclear. This CDR3 region has 16 residues. V was pared by 0 bases and J by 4 bases, with 12 bases between. The germline gives CDR1 MNHEY, CDR2 SMNVEV (reference sequence). CDR3: CASSLSNSGVTGELFF. The CDR3 DNA is TGTGCCAGCAGTTTATCCAACAGTGGGGTCACCGGGGAGCTGTTTTTT.

V and J are TRBV9 and TRBJ2-7; D possibly corresponds to TRBD2 (6 bases). The V gene's germline CDR1 is SGDLS and CDR2 YYNGEE. The CDR3 has 14 amino acids. V gave up 0 bases and J gave up 6 bases, with 13 bases separating them. CDR3 in amino acids: CASSVAGVPSEQYF. The CDR3 DNA is TGTGCCAGCAGCGTAGCGGGAGTACCTTCCGAGCAGTACTTC. Based on the CDR3 plus reference TRBV9 and TRBJ2-7, the full variable domain is DSGVTQTPKHLITATGQRVTLRCSPRSGDLSVYWYQQSLDQGLQFLIQYYNGEERAKGNILERFSAQQFPDLHSELNLSSLELGDSALYFCASSVAGVPSEQYFGPGTRLTVT.

This clone has just one count. This chain uses TRBV6-6 with TRBJ2-1, with 11 bases that match TRBD1. This CDR3 is 16 amino acids long. J lost 8 bases, V lost 0 bases, and 6 bases had no gene match. CDR1 is MNHNY, CDR2 SVGAGI, per germline (reference sequence). This CDR3 reads CASSYSHPGQGDEQFF. CDR3 nucleotides: TGTGCCAGCAGTTACTCCCACCCGGGACAGGGGGATGAGCAGTTCTTC.

A single count supports this clone. This chain links TRBV27 with TRBJ1-2; D may be TRBD1 (6 bases). The germline CDR1 and CDR2 sequences are MNHEY and SMNVEV (reference sequence). Between the trimmed V and J ends, which lost 4 bases and 4 bases, there was a span of 16 bases. The CDR3 sequence is 15 residues long. The CDR3 protein is CASSSGQTLSYGYTF. The CDR3 DNA sequence: TGTGCCAGCAGTTCAGGACAGACCTTATCCTATGGCTACACCTTC.

This rearrangement joins TRBV27 to TRBJ2-7; D unresolved. The germline CDR1 and CDR2 sequences are MNHEY and SMNVEV (reference sequence). This CDR3 is 15 amino acids long. The V and J ends lost 0 bases and 7 bases respectively, with 16 bases between them. The CDR3 bases are TGTGCCAGCAGTTTATCCGTGGGAAGGGTGGGTGAGCAGTACTTC. Protein product: CASSLSVGRVGEQYF.

A word on this clone: This sample includes further DNA sequences coding for the same CDR3. This chain links TRBV11-2 with TRBJ1-2; D unresolved. Germline CDR1 and CDR2: SGHAT and FQNNGV. This CDR3 region has 12 residues. V lost 1 base and J 8 bases, leaving 8 bases between the germline ends. CDR3 in DNA: TGTGCCAGCAGCTTAGGGGGAGACGGCTACACCTTC. This encodes CASSLGGDGYTF.

This chain connects TRBV29-1 to TRBJ2-1; tentative D call: TRBD2 (6 bases). The ends were cut back, 4 bases at V and 3 bases at J, with 16 bases in the middle. The CDR3 runs 15 residues. Germline V gene lookup returns CDR1 SQVTM and CDR2 ANQGSEA. The CDR3 DNA follows: TGCAGCGTTGGGGACGGGGCGGGATACTACAATGAGCAGTTCTTC. This sequence encodes CSVGDGAGYYNEQFF.

V gene TRBV10-3 combines with J gene TRBJ2-6; the match to TRBD2 covers 9 bases. The CDR3 is 18 residues long. V gave up 6 bases and J gave up 4 bases; unmatched junction bases: 13. Germline V gives CDR1 ENHRY, CDR2 SYGVKD. The CDR3 region has the DNA TGTGCCATCAGAGGCGAAGTAGCGGGAGTGGCAGGGGCCAACGTCCTGACTTTC. Translation: CAIRGEVAGVAGANVLTF.

V gene TRBV2 combines with J gene TRBJ2-3; a weak D match, TRBD2 (6 bases). This CDR3 spans 16 amino acids. CDR1 and CDR2 (germline): SNHLY, FYNNEI. V lost 1 base and J lost 1, with 12 bases in between. Here the CDR3 reads CASSEGLASGTDTQYF. CDR3 DNA: TGTGCCAGCAGTGAAGGTTTGGCTAGCGGCACAGATACGCAGTATTTT.

The rearrangement links TRBV7-9 to TRBJ2-1; TRBD1 agrees at 7 bases. Unmatched junction bases numbered 1, after V lost 1 base and J lost 4 bases. The germline gives CDR1 SEHNR, CDR2 FQNEAQ (reference sequence). The CDR3 runs 14 residues. Here the CDR3 DNA reads TGTGCCAGCAGCTTAGGGGACAGATACAATGAGCAGTTCTTC. Protein: CASSLGDRYNEQFF.

This chain links TRBV14 with TRBJ1-3, with no clear D. Trimming left V 4 bases short and J 0 bases short, with 7 bases between. This CDR3 region has 14 residues. The V gene's germline CDR1 is SGHDN and CDR2 FVKESK. The CDR3 loop reads CASSLGSSGNTIYF. In nucleotides, the CDR3 is TGTGCCAGCAGCCTGGGGAGCTCTGGAAACACCATATATTTT.

This clone has only one observation. This sequence joins TRBV7-9 and TRBJ2-3; D perhaps matches TRBD2 (6 bases). The CDR3 runs 16 residues. Trimming removed 5 bases from V and 7 bases from J, with 22 bases in between. Germline V gives CDR1 SEHNR, CDR2 FQNEAQ (reference sequence). The CDR3 nucleotides read TGTGCCAGCAGCCCCCTAGGGACTCACATTGGTAATACGCAGTATTTT. This translates into CASSPLGTHIGNTQYF. The whole variable domain, filled in from reference TRBV7-9 and TRBJ2-3, reads DTGVSQNPRHKITKRGQNVTFRCDPISEHNRLYWYRQTLGQGPEFLTYFQNEAQLEKSRLLSDRFSAERPKGSFSTLEIQRTEQGDSAMYLCASSPLGTHIGNTQYFGPGTRLTVL.

The V and J genes are TRBV6-6 and TRBJ2-1; D remains ambiguous. The CDR3 covers 15 residues. Germline V gives CDR1 MNHNY, CDR2 SVGAGI (reference sequence). With 6 bases removed from V and 4 bases from J, the gap between germline ends came to 16 bases. DNA of the CDR3: TGTGCCAGCAGGACCGGGTTTTCGCAATACAATGAGCAGTTCTTC. This encodes CASRTGFSQYNEQFF.

CDR3: CASSLSGSGETQYF. The CDR3 DNA reads as TGTGCCAGCAGTCTTAGCGGGAGCGGGGAGACCCAGTACTTC. The J gene is TRBJ2-5, the V gene TRBV9; 9 positions match TRBD2. V gave up 5 bases and J gave up 5 bases; unmatched junction bases: 7. The CDR3 is 14 amino acids. Germline V CDR1 and CDR2: SGDLS, YYNGEE.

The genes are TRBV28 and TRBJ2-7, with D tentatively TRBD2 (6 bases). The V end lost 5 bases, the J end lost 5 bases, and 22 bases lay between the germline ends. The CDR3 runs to 16 residues. CDR1 MDHEN and CDR2 SYDVKM come from the germline V gene. CDR3 coding DNA: TGTGCCAGCAGTGGGGACTGGTCCGTCAAGGGAAACGAGCAGTACTTC. This codes for CASSGDWSVKGNEQYF.

The rearrangement links TRBV2 to TRBJ1-2; D unclear. Germline lookup yields CDR1 SNHLY and CDR2 FYNNEI. V was cut by 7 bases and J by 8 bases, with 11 bases left in between. The CDR3 covers 11 residues. The CDR3 DNA reads TGTGCCAGCATACTGGATAGGGGCTACACCTTC. Its translation is CASILDRGYTF. Combining the CDR3 with reference TRBV2 and TRBJ1-2 gives the whole variable domain EPEVTQTPSHQVTQMGQEVILRCVPISNHLYFYWYRQILGQKVEFLVSFYNNEISEKSEIFDDQFSVERPDGSNFTLKIRSTKLEDSAMYFCASILDRGYTFGSGTRLTVV.

This clone was counted a single time. The chain has TRBV19 and TRBJ2-2; maybe TRBD1 (5 bases). Germline loops: CDR1 LNHDA, CDR2 SQIVND (reference sequence). This CDR3 comprises 15 residues. The V end was cut by 1 base, the J end by 4 bases, with 10 bases between. The CDR3 sequence: CASSIVGLGTGELFF. The CDR3 nucleotides read TGTGCCAGTAGTATAGTGGGGCTAGGCACCGGGGAGCTGTTTTTT.